The clone carrying this T cell receptor beta chain was seen only a few times. The CDR3 is 12 amino acids. V shed 8 bases, J shed 4 bases, and the junction held 3 bases outside the gene matches. Germline V gene data show CDR1 as SGHAT and CDR2 as FQNNGV. The record originates from a study of T cell changes during pregnancy in multiple sclerosis. Sequenced by immunoSEQ multiplex PCR; TCRdb stores in-frame clones only, minus some. The sample lists 40,000 to 55,000 clones, 80% to 95% occurring once. The receptor comes from a female donor with multiple sclerosis, enrolled in a pregnancy study. The source was CD4+ T cells from peripheral blood mononuclear cells, collected in the third trimester of pregnancy. The chain recombines TRBV11-2 with TRBJ1-2; 8 bases align to TRBD1. CDR3 amino acids: CASGQGLYGYTF. Here the CDR3 DNA reads TGTGCCAGCGGACAGGGTCTCTATGGCTACACCTTC.